Listed below are T cell receptor beta chains from one sample, sequenced in a study of T cell responses to AZD1222 COVID-19 vaccine. Profiling relied on immunoSEQ multiplex PCR, and the TCRdb table lists in-frame clones only, not all of them. The sample carries 75,000 to 100,000 clones, approximately 85% recorded once. The sample consisted of peripheral blood, taken on day 0 of AZD1222 vaccination. The receptors stem from an adult in good health. Each CDR3 is given with its conserved first and last residue. Each record gives: V gene, J gene, CDR3 protein.

TRBV10-3	TRBJ1-6	CAISVGQGFSPLHF
TRBV11-2	TRBJ2-1	CASSLVVGGSYNEQFF
TRBV27	TRBJ2-7	CASSLTGTSLPFYEQYF
TRBV10-3	TRBJ2-3	CAISERTSGAREGTDTQYF
TRBV28	TRBJ2-7	CASSPPPLYEQYF
TRBV7-9	TRBJ1-1	CASSLNWDSLPNTEAFF
TRBV9	TRBJ2-7	CASSVGREQYF
TRBV29-1	TRBJ1-3	CSVERGYTIYF
TRBV30	TRBJ2-1	CAWTGVVMLSNEQFF
TRBV9	TRBJ1-4	CASSAQGGNEKLFF
TRBV7-9	TRBJ1-4	CASSLAAEKLFF
TRBV19	TRBJ2-1	CASSGLAGLGEQFF
TRBV5-6	TRBJ2-6	CASTLLWPASGANVLTF
TRBV6-2/TRBV6-3	TRBJ2-5	CASSYPTSGRALVRETQYF
TRBV10-3	TRBJ2-3	CAISEFRGQDTQYF
TRBV14	TRBJ2-7	CASSQALADSYEQYF
TRBV2	TRBJ1-5	CASSGPGQSNQPQHF
TRBV24-1	TRBJ1-4	CATSDPGQGGEKLFF
TRBV7-9	TRBJ2-3	CASSFGDRRTDTQYF
TRBV28	TRBJ1-2	CASSPYGGDRYTF
TRBV29-1	TRBJ1-2	CSVEGGAGGYTF
TRBV3-1/TRBV3-2	TRBJ2-3	CASSLGLFTDTQYF
TRBV4-2	TRBJ1-1	CASSQTSGGTEAFF
TRBV5-1	TRBJ1-1	CASSLAGNWDTEAFF
TRBV14	TRBJ2-7	CASSQDLGRYEQYF
TRBV6-2/TRBV6-3	TRBJ1-1	CASSYPSTGYPEAFF
TRBV10-3	TRBJ2-1	CAITEGRGISDRNEQFF
TRBV28	TRBJ1-1	CASSLSLQGSGTEAFF
TRBV5-1	TRBJ1-5	CASSARGGNQPQHF
TRBV11-2	TRBJ2-3	CASSGGASRGTDTQYF
TRBV19	TRBJ2-5	CASSAAAQETQYF
TRBV7-9	TRBJ2-1	CASSFSESSYNEQFF
TRBV6-5	TRBJ1-3	CASSFGTDGNTIYF
TRBV27	TRBJ2-3	CASSSSSSLPGTDTQYF
TRBV27	TRBJ2-1	CASSLSRTGKNEQFF
TRBV5-1	TRBJ1-1	CASRPGRETEAFF
TRBV28	TRBJ1-2	CASSSLTGTNYGYTF
TRBV5-1	TRBJ2-1	CASSPVGGVYNEQFF
TRBV9	TRBJ2-3	CASSPRQGVGTDTQYF
TRBV7-9	TRBJ1-2	CASSLVAHPLDGYTF
TRBV7-8	TRBJ2-1	CASSGLAGRNEQFF
TRBV2	TRBJ2-5	CASSPRETQYF
TRBV7-2	TRBJ1-6	CASSLEWSSYNSPLHF
TRBV24-1	TRBJ2-5	CATSDSSGAETQYF
TRBV27	TRBJ1-2	CASSPGGNYGYTF
TRBV5-1	TRBJ2-7	CASSMTASYEQYF
TRBV6-6	TRBJ2-7	CASSYRQNYEQYF
TRBV12-5	TRBJ1-1	CASGLGTNTEAFF
TRBV7-2	TRBJ1-1	CASSLSTALNTEAFF
TRBV19	TRBJ2-1	CASSIYNEQFF
TRBV7-9	TRBJ2-3	CASGGRTDTQYF
TRBV18	TRBJ1-2	CASSPAGQGAYGYTF
TRBV14	TRBJ2-7	CASSQDTYEQYF
TRBV30	TRBJ2-5	CAWSVGLAGQETQYF
TRBV3-1/TRBV3-2	TRBJ2-1	CASSEGSSYNEQFF
TRBV7-2	TRBJ1-5	CASSVIPNSNQPQHF
TRBV3-1/TRBV3-2	TRBJ2-3	CASSQATDTQYF
TRBV4-3	TRBJ1-3	CASSRTGAGNTIYF
TRBV29-1	TRBJ2-2	CSVRLVSTGELFF
TRBV25-1	TRBJ1-4	CASSDAGTGGEKLFF